These 21 T cell receptor beta chains share one sample of origin, sequenced in a study of Tregs in tolerant kidney transplant recipients. The data were produced by immunoSEQ multiplex PCR, yet TCRdb's version contains in-frame clones alone and is incomplete. The sample shows 100,000 to 120,000 clones, almost 90% of them seen only once. Sequencing used CD4+ T cells from blood, obtained before the transplant. These receptors were taken from a human donor who received a combined kidney and bone marrow transplant.

This CDR3 is CASRGRTSGSTSTDTQYF. For the CDR3, the DNA is TGTGCCAGCAGGGGCCGGACTAGCGGGAGTACGAGCACAGATACGCAGTATTTT. The chain is built from TRBV27 and TRBJ2-3; 13 bases are a match to TRBD2. CDR3 length: 18 amino acids. Unmatched junction bases numbered 9, after V lost 6 bases and J lost 0 bases. Germline-derived CDR1 and CDR2 are MNHEY and SMNVEV (reference sequence).

The rearrangement joins TRBV29-1 to TRBJ2-3; D may be TRBD2 (6 bases). CDR1 and CDR2 (germline): SQVTM, ANQGSEA. V lost 7 bases, J lost 0 bases, and 17 bases lay in between. The CDR3 is made up of 15 amino acids. The CDR3 sequence is CSAAYSGPSTDTQYF. CDR3 nucleotide sequence: TGCAGCGCCGCGTACAGCGGGCCGAGCACAGATACGCAGTATTTT.

V gene TRBV27 combines with J gene TRBJ2-1; the match to TRBD2 covers 10 bases. This CDR3 is 15 amino acids long. The germline CDR1 and CDR2 sequences are MNHEY and SMNVEV (reference sequence). The V and J ends lost 2 bases and 10 bases, in that order; junction bases with no gene match: 8. The CDR3 is CASSLPPSGSEEQFF. The CDR3 DNA reads as TGTGCCAGCAGTTTACCGCCTAGCGGGAGCGAAGAGCAGTTCTTC.

The gene calls are TRBV5-1 and TRBJ2-7, with 7 positions matching TRBD1. The germline V gene has CDR1 SGHRS and CDR2 YFSETQ. This CDR3 region has 15 residues. V dropped 1 base and J dropped 2; count of bases not matched to a gene: 6. CDR3 region: CASSLRGQSAYEQYF. DNA of the CDR3: TGCGCCAGCAGCTTGAGGGGACAGAGCGCCTACGAGCAGTACTTC.

The V gene is TRBV6-5, the J gene TRBJ1-1; the D is unclear. The CDR3 extends over 15 amino acids. From germline, CDR1 is MNHEY and CDR2 SVGAGI. Deletions cut 4 bases from V and 0 bases from J, with 12 bases between. CDR3 loop: CASSSVPGMNTEAFF. The CDR3, as DNA: TGTGCCAGCAGTTCGGTTCCCGGTATGAACACTGAAGCTTTCTTT.

V gene TRBV27 combines with J gene TRBJ2-1; 11 bases map to TRBD2. The CDR3 is 14 amino acids. Per germline, CDR1 MNHEY and CDR2 SMNVEV (reference sequence). The trim removed 6 bases at V and 7 bases at J, leaving 5 bases unmatched. Here the CDR3 reads CASRPGTSGNEQFF. The CDR3 DNA reads as TGTGCCAGCAGGCCCGGGACTAGCGGAAATGAGCAGTTCTTC.

The V gene is TRBV6-4, the J gene TRBJ1-2, with D perhaps TRBD1 (5 bases). The length of the CDR3 is 13 residues. Germline CDR1 MRHNA, CDR2 SNTAGT. Trimming pared 4 bases from V and 5 bases from J, leaving 11 bases between. CDR3 in DNA: TGTGCCAGCAGTGGCGGACCAGGGTATGGCTACACCTTC. Amino acid sequence: CASSGGPGYGYTF.

The rearrangement uses TRBV5-1 and TRBJ1-2, with a possible D match to TRBD1 (6 bases). With 2 bases removed from V and 0 bases from J, the gap between germline ends came to 11 bases. CDR3 length equals 15 residues. Germline V gene lookup returns CDR1 SGHRS and CDR2 YFSETQ. CDR3 sequence reads: CASSLSNRANYGYTF. The CDR3 nucleotides read TGCGCCAGCAGCTTAAGCAACAGGGCTAACTATGGCTACACCTTC.

The rearrangement uses TRBV11-3 and TRBJ2-1, with 7 bases matching TRBD1. The ends lost 4 bases at V and 8 bases at J; junction bases unmatched: 5. Germline V gene lookup returns CDR1 SGHNT and CDR2 YENEEA. The CDR3 consists of 13 residues. In DNA, the CDR3 is TGTGCCAGCAGCTCGGGACAGCCGGATGAGCAGTTCTTC. Its protein product is CASSSGQPDEQFF.

The chain couples TRBV19 to TRBJ2-5; possibly TRBD1 for D (6 bases). The CDR3 length is 14 residues. Germline-derived CDR1 and CDR2 are LNHDA and SQIVND (reference sequence). V was cut by 4 bases and J by 4 bases, with 13 bases left in between. CDR3 nucleotides: TGTGCCAGTAGTAGCAGGACAGCCCCAGAGACCCAGTACTTC. It specifies CASSSRTAPETQYF.

The chain combines TRBV5-4 with TRBJ2-2, with 12 bases matching TRBD2. The CDR3 extends over 19 amino acids. V lost 7 bases and J lost 0; bases outside the gene matches: 13. Germline V gene sequence: CDR1 SGHNT, CDR2 YYREEE (reference sequence). The CDR3 sequence: CASGPPGTSGPANTGELFF. The CDR3 coding sequence is TGTGCCAGCGGGCCCCCCGGGACTAGCGGGCCCGCGAACACCGGGGAGCTGTTTTTT.

The chain recombines TRBV2 with TRBJ1-5; no firm D call. The CDR3 contains 14 residues. Per germline, CDR1 SNHLY and CDR2 FYNNEI. Trimming removed 3 bases from V and 4 bases from J, with 10 bases in between. CDR3 coding DNA: TGTGCCAGCAGTGATCTAACAGATAATCAGCCCCAGCATTTT. Encoded protein: CASSDLTDNQPQHF.

V gene TRBV2 combines with J gene TRBJ2-7; the match to TRBD2 covers 11 bases. The V gene end was trimmed by 7 bases and the J gene end by 5 bases; junction bases not matched to a gene: 7. Germline lookup yields CDR1 SNHLY and CDR2 FYNNEI. This CDR3 has 14 residues. The CDR3 spells CASNIAGGPHEQYF. The CDR3 DNA reads as TGTGCCAGCAACATAGCGGGAGGGCCCCACGAGCAGTACTTC.

The rearrangement links TRBV5-1 to TRBJ1-1, with unresolved D. This CDR3 has 14 amino acids. Trimming stripped 4 bases from V and 3 bases from J, with 13 bases between. Germline CDR1 and CDR2: SGHRS and YFSETQ. The CDR3 DNA is TGCGCCAGCAGCCCCCTGCCCGGGGACACTGAAGCTTTCTTT. Translation gives CASSPLPGDTEAFF.

This clone was seen more than once but under ten times. V is TRBV19 and J is TRBJ1-5, with D hard to call. The CDR3 length is 14 residues. V shed 1 base and J shed 9 bases, with 13 bases lying between them. Germline CDR1 and CDR2: LNHDA and SQIVND (reference sequence). This CDR3 is CASSIGSGLTPQHF. CDR3 nucleotide sequence: TGTGCCAGTAGTATAGGCTCGGGGTTAACGCCCCAGCATTTT.

With respect to this clone: The same CDR3 is also encoded by other DNA sequences in this sample. The chain combines TRBV7-2 with TRBJ1-1; D possibly corresponds to TRBD1 (5 bases). CDR3 length: 13 residues. Trimming stripped 5 bases from V and 1 base from J, with 8 bases between. Germline V gene data show CDR1 as SGHTA and CDR2 as FQGNSA. This CDR3 is CASSLDRNTEAFF. The CDR3 DNA is TGTGCCAGCAGCCTAGACAGGAACACTGAAGCTTTCTTT.

The sample holds one count of this clone. The genes are TRBV6-1 and TRBJ2-1, with a possible D match to TRBD1 (5 bases). This CDR3 is 16 amino acids long. Germline CDR1 MNHNS, CDR2 SASEGT. Trimming took off 2 bases at V and 5 bases at J, with 16 bases between the two ends. This chain's CDR3 is CASSELGAVPDNEQFF. The DNA for the CDR3 is TGTGCCAGCAGTGAATTAGGGGCTGTCCCGGACAATGAGCAGTTCTTC.

The V and J genes are TRBV7-2 and TRBJ1-5; D remains unclear. CDR3 size: 15 residues. Trimming stripped 5 bases from V and 7 bases from J, with 18 bases between. The V gene's germline CDR1 is SGHTA and CDR2 FQGNSA. The CDR3 here is CASSAAVGPQQPQHF. CDR3 DNA: TGTGCCAGCAGCGCCGCCGTGGGCCCACAGCAGCCCCAGCATTTT.

In the case of this clone: With a much larger clone just one base away, this may be a read error. Other DNA sequences in this sample translate to the same CDR3. The V gene is TRBV11-2, the J gene TRBJ1-2, with 7 bases matching TRBD1. The V and J ends lost 4 bases and 8 bases, in that order; junction bases with no gene match: 1. CDR3 length: 11 residues. Germline CDR1 and CDR2: SGHAT and FQNNGV. The CDR3 is CASSYRGGYTF. CDR3 DNA: TGTGCCAGCAGCTACAGGGGCGGCTACACCTTC.

The chain uses TRBV19 and TRBJ2-4; TRBD2 matches 12 bases. CDR1 is LNHDA, CDR2 SQIVND, per germline (reference sequence). V dropped 4 bases and J dropped 11; count of bases not matched to a gene: 9. The CDR3 is made up of 15 amino acids. The CDR3 sequence: CASSTPGLAGYVQYF. The CDR3 region has the DNA TGTGCCAGTAGTACACCGGGACTAGCGGGCTATGTTCAGTACTTC.

The chain carries TRBV6-6 and TRBJ2-7; D perhaps matches TRBD2 (6 bases). CDR1 is MNHNY, CDR2 SVGAGI, per germline (reference sequence). Trimming stripped 0 bases from V and 7 bases from J, with 10 bases between. The CDR3 loop spans 13 amino acids. DNA for the CDR3: TGTGCCAGCAGTTACTCGCGGGAAAGGGAGCAGTACTTC. It encodes CASSYSREREQYF.